The subject of this entry is one T cell receptor beta chain. Trimming stripped 0 bases from V and 9 bases from J, with 13 bases between. Germline V gene data show CDR1 as SGDLS and CDR2 as YYNGEE. This CDR3 region has 14 residues. This was the immunoSEQ v3.0 assay at survey level. This table comes from immunoSEQ multiplex PCR, and its TCRdb copy is limited to in-frame clones, with some not included. This table holds more than 15,000 clones, roughly 95% found once. No donor had fewer than one pre-ART PBMC sample or fewer than two post-ART PBMC samples. The data originate from a study of long-term antiretroviral therapy in people with HIV.

The clonotype originates from a man younger than 40 with HIV. The sample consisted of unsorted PBMCs, taken roughly 10 years after starting antiretroviral therapy. This chain uses TRBV9 with TRBJ1-5; possibly TRBD1 for D (5 bases). The CDR3 bases are TGTGCCAGCAGCGTAGATGACAGTTTACGGCCCCAGCATTTT. Amino acid sequence: CASSVDDSLRPQHF. The complete variable domain, with remaining parts taken from reference TRBV9 and TRBJ1-5, reads DSGVTQTPKHLITATGQRVTLRCSPRSGDLSVYWYQQSLDQGLQFLIQYYNGEERAKGNILERFSAQQFPDLHSELNLSSLELGDSALYFCASSVDDSLRPQHFGDGTRLSIL.